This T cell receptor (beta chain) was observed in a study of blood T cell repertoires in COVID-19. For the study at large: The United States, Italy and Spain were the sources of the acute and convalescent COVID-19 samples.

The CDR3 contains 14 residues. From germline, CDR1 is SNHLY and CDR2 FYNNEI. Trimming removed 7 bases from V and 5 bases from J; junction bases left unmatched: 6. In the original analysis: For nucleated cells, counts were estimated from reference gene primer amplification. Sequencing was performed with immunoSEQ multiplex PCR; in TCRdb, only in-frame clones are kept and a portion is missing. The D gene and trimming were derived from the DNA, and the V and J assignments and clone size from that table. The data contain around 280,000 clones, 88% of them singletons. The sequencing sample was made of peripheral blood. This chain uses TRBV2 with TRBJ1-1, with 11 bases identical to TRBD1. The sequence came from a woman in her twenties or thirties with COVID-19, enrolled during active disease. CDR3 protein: CASNPGTGGTEAFF. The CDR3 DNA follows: TGTGCCAGCAACCCCGGGACAGGGGGTACTGAAGCTTTCTTT.